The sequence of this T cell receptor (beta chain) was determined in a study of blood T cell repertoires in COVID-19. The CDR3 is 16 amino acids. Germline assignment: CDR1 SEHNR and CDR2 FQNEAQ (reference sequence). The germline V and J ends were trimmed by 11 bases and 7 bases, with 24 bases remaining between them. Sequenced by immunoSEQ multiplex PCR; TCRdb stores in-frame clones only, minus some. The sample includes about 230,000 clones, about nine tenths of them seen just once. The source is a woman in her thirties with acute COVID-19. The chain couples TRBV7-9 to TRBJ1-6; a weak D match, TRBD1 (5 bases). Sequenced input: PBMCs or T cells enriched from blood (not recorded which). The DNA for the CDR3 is TGTGCCTGTCGGGAGGAGGGACGGGCGACCAATTCACCCCTCCACTTT. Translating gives CACREEGRATNSPLHF.